This passage covers 13 T cell receptor beta chains from one sample sequenced in a study of blood T cell repertoires in COVID-19 (dated by TCRdb to 2020 to 2022). Receptor libraries were prepared by the immunoSEQ multiplex PCR assay. Entries here come from immuneACCESS through TCRdb and include only in-frame sequences with V and J called. Some clones fail to appear in such tables; in the studies checked, an unresolved V gene covers under half of the shortfall, and the cause of the remainder is unknown. For this sample there are some 120,000 clones; 70% to 90% appear just once. The top ten constitute 1.5% to 1.7% of the sample. The sample comprised peripheral blood. The receptors here all came from a human donor in a cohort sampled during active COVID-19.

The chain combines TRBV3-1 (or the pseudogene TRBV3-2) with TRBJ1-5, with unresolved D. Between the trimmed V and J ends, which lost 4 bases and 4 bases, there was a span of 5 bases. From germline, CDR1 is LGHDT and CDR2 YNNKEL (reference sequence). There are 12 residues in the CDR3. As DNA, the CDR3 is TGTGCCAGCAGCCTACTTAATCAGCCCCAGCATTTT. Amino acid sequence: CASSLLNQPQHF.

The V and J genes are TRBV9 and TRBJ2-2; TRBD1 agrees at 9 bases. The germline gives CDR1 SGDLS, CDR2 YYNGEE. J gave up 5 bases and V 3 bases, and 11 bases lay outside the gene matches. This CDR3 is built from 17 residues. CDR3 in DNA: TGTGCCAGCAGCGAACTACCCGGGACAGGGCTGACCGGGGAGCTGTTTTTT. It specifies CASSELPGTGLTGELFF. The whole variable domain, filled in from reference TRBV9 and TRBJ2-2, reads DSGVTQTPKHLITATGQRVTLRCSPRSGDLSVYWYQQSLDQGLQFLIQYYNGEERAKGNILERFSAQQFPDLHSELNLSSLELGDSALYFCASSELPGTGLTGELFFGEGSRLTVL.

The gene calls are TRBV6-5 and TRBJ1-1; TRBD1 might be the D (5 bases). The CDR3 runs 11 residues. V lost 8 bases to trimming and J lost 6 bases, with 10 bases between them. The germline CDR1 and CDR2 sequences are MNHEY and SVGAGI. For the CDR3, the DNA is TGTGCCAGCTTCAAGGGGCCTGAAGCTTTCTTT. Protein product: CASFKGPEAFF.

The table lists this clone with a count of one. The genes are TRBV4-2 and TRBJ1-2; D is unclear. Germline assignment: CDR1 LGHNA and CDR2 YNFKEQ. V gave up 2 bases and J gave up 11 bases, with 18 bases separating them. The length of the CDR3 is 14 residues. Here the CDR3 reads CASSQRNAPDTYTF. The DNA for the CDR3 is TGTGCCAGCAGCCAAAGAAACGCCCCCGACACATACACCTTC.

The V call is TRBV6-5, the J call TRBJ1-2; D gene ambiguous. Germline CDR1 is MNHEY and CDR2 is SVGAGI. V lost 9 bases and J lost 6, with 14 bases in between. The CDR3 extends over 12 amino acids. The CDR3 reads CASPREGHGYTF. The CDR3, as DNA: TGTGCCAGTCCGAGGGAGGGCCATGGCTACACCTTC.

This rearrangement joins TRBV6-4 to TRBJ2-3; D remains unclear. The V end was cut by 5 bases, the J end by 0 bases, with 15 bases between. CDR1 is MRHNA, CDR2 SNTAGT, per germline. CDR3 length: 16 residues. CDR3 sequence (DNA): TGTGCCAGCAGTTGCTCGCCGCGTGTCAGCACAGATACGCAGTATTTT. This gives the protein CASSCSPRVSTDTQYF.

The chain couples TRBV28 to TRBJ1-1; 7 bases line up with TRBD1. There are 16 residues in the CDR3. Germline V gene sequence: CDR1 MDHEN, CDR2 SYDVKM. Losses at the gene ends were 3 bases for V and 1 base for J; bases not matched to a gene: 8. CDR3: CASSFLVRTGNTEAFF. DNA for the CDR3: TGTGCCAGCAGTTTTCTCGTAAGGACAGGGAACACTGAAGCTTTCTTT.

The chain is built from TRBV19 and TRBJ1-2; TRBD1 aligns across 7 bases. The germline V gene has CDR1 LNHDA and CDR2 SQIVND (reference sequence). The CDR3 loop spans 14 amino acids. V shed 1 base, J shed 4 bases, and the junction held 3 bases outside the gene matches. CDR3 region: CASSIGGQSYGYTF. CDR3 DNA: TGTGCCAGTAGTATAGGGGGACAGAGCTATGGCTACACCTTC.

The V and J genes are TRBV19 and TRBJ1-2; 7 positions match TRBD1. V lost 8 bases and J lost 4; bases outside the gene matches: 1. Germline CDR1 LNHDA, CDR2 SQIVND (reference sequence). The CDR3 is 11 residues long. The chain's CDR3 is CASGTAYGYTF. CDR3 sequence (DNA): TGTGCCAGTGGGACAGCCTATGGCTACACCTTC. The entire variable domain, with the rest obtained from reference TRBV19 and TRBJ1-2, is as follows: DGGITQSPKYLFRKEGQNVTLSCEQNLNHDAMYWYRQDPGQGLRLIYYSQIVNDFQKGDIAEGYSVSREKKESFPLTVTSAQKNPTAFYLCASGTAYGYTFGSGTRLTVV.

This chain links TRBV5-1 with TRBJ2-1; D is perhaps TRBD1 (5 bases). CDR3 length: 12 amino acids. Trimming pared 3 bases from V and 5 bases from J, leaving 6 bases between. Germline CDR1 SGHRS, CDR2 YFSETQ. CDR3 region: CASSSDNNEQFF. DNA for the CDR3: TGCGCCAGCAGCTCGGACAACAATGAGCAGTTCTTC. The variable domain in full, with the rest retrieved from reference TRBV5-1 and TRBJ2-1, is KAGVTQTPRYLIKTRGQQVTLSCSPISGHRSVSWYQQTPGQGLQFLFEYFSETQRNKGNFPGRFSGRQFSNSRSEMNVSTLELGDSALYLCASSSDNNEQFFGPGTRLTVL.

The chain links TRBV5-4 to TRBJ2-3; D might be TRBD2 (6 bases). Germline assignment: CDR1 SGHNT and CDR2 YYREEE (reference sequence). This CDR3 has 15 amino acids. With 3 bases removed from V and 0 bases from J, the gap between germline ends came to 11 bases. CDR3 bases: TGTGCCAGCAGCTCAGCCGGGGGAAGCACAGATACGCAGTATTTT. Translation gives CASSSAGGSTDTQYF.

This chain connects TRBV6-2 or TRBV6-3 to TRBJ2-7, with a weak D call TRBD1 (6 bases). The V gene's germline CDR1 is MNHEY and CDR2 SVGEGT. V dropped 6 bases and J dropped 5 bases, with 17 bases sitting between them. The CDR3 contains 14 residues. The CDR3 loop is CASSQPGTPHEQYF. The CDR3 DNA reads as TGTGCCAGCAGCCAACCCGGGACACCCCACGAGCAGTACTTC.

The rearrangement joins TRBV28 to TRBJ1-2; 8 bases align to TRBD1. CDR1 is MDHEN, CDR2 SYDVKM, per germline. Unmatched junction bases numbered 3, after V lost 2 bases and J lost 4 bases. There are 14 residues in the CDR3. Here the CDR3 reads CASSLGQGPYGYTF. CDR3 nucleotide sequence: TGTGCCAGCAGTTTAGGACAGGGCCCCTATGGCTACACCTTC.